This entry is about one T cell receptor beta chain. The source of the sample is a study of blood T cell repertoires in COVID-19. Study context: The United States, Italy and Spain provided the acute and convalescent COVID-19 samples. T cells, B-cell-depleted T cells, or PBMCs provided the cDNA or gDNA that served as material.

This CDR3 is built from 13 residues. Trimming stripped 1 base from V and 6 bases from J, with 6 bases between. The germline V gene has CDR1 MGHRA and CDR2 YSYEKL. As handled by the study authors: The assay estimated nucleated cells by amplifying reference gene primers. Sequencing was performed with immunoSEQ multiplex PCR; in TCRdb, only in-frame clones are kept and a portion is missing. V and J calls and clone size are given by that table; D and trimming were obtained from the DNA. The sample carries fewer than 350,000 clones, approximately 85% recorded once. V usage is TRBV4-1 and J usage is TRBJ1-4; D call uncertain. Input material: peripheral blood. This TCR came from a young man with active or convalescent COVID-19. CDR3 nucleotides: TGCGCCAGCAGCCAAGGGGCCCATGAAAAACTGTTTTTT. This sequence encodes CASSQGAHEKLFF.